Described below is a single T cell receptor (beta chain) sequence and its context. TCRdb re-derived calls from the reads in MiXCR, one entry per CDR3 protein. Of under 200,000 distinct CDR3 sequences in the sample, more than 15% were seen once. This entry is derived from a study of T cell repertoires in cytomegalovirus infection. From germline, CDR1 is LNHNV and CDR2 YYDKDF (reference sequence). The CDR3 is 14 amino acids. The V and J ends lost 5 bases and 6 bases respectively, with 16 bases between them. The chain couples TRBV15 to TRBJ1-1; D gene unclear. This sequence was found in a human donor in good health (CMV status not recorded). Some clones in this sample may be carry-over from other donors' samples. The specimen was CD8+ T cells from PBMCs. In DNA, the CDR3 is TGTGCCACCAGCCATGGGAAGGGAGGACCTGAAGCTTTCTTT. Protein sequence: CATSHGKGGPEAFF.